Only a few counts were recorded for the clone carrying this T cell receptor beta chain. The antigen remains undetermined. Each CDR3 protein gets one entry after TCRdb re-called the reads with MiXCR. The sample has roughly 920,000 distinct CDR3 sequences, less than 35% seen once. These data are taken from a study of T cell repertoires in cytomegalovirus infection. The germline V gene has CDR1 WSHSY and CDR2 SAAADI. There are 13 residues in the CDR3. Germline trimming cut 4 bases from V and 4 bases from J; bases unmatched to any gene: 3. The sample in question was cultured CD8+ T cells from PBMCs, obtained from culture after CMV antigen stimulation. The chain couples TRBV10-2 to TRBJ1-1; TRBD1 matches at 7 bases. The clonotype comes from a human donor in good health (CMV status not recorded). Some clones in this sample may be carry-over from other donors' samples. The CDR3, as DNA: TGCGCCAGCAGTGGCTCAGGGGGCACTGAAGCTTTCTTT. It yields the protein CASSGSGGTEAFF.